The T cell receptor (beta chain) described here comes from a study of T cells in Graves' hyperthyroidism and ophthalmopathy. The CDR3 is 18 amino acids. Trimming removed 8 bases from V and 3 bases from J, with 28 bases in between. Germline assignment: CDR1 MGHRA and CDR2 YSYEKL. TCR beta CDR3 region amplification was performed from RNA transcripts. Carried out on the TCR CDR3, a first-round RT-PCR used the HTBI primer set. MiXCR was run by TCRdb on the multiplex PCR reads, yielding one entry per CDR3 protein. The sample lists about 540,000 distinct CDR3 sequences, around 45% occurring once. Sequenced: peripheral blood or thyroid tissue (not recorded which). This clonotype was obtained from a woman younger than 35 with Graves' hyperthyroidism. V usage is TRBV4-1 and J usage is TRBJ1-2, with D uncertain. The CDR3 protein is CASRSYLGNGPNDYGYTF. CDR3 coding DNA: TGCGCCAGCCGATCGTACCTCGGGAACGGGCCGAACGACTATGGCTACACCTTC.